The next 8 T cell receptor beta chains were all read from a single sample in a study of cytomegalovirus exposure and HLA in healthy donors. This PCR relied on a set of 60 Vbeta primers and 13 Jbeta primers. Data came from immunoSEQ multiplex PCR; TCRdb stores just in-frame clones and leaves some out. Counted here are about 100,000 clones, approximately 75% occurring once; the ten biggest clones make up less than 2%. Specimen: PBMCs. The source of these receptors is a woman in her forties in good health and CMV-seronegative.

The chain couples TRBV30 to TRBJ1-6; 7 bases fit TRBD1. Germline V gives CDR1 GTSNPN, CDR2 SVGIG (reference sequence). V trimming: 3 bases; J trimming: 8 bases; junction bases outside the gene matches: 7. This CDR3 is 14 amino acids long. The CDR3 loop reads CAWSAGQEHSPLHF. CDR3 DNA sequence: TGTGCCTGGAGCGCTGGACAGGAACATTCACCCCTCCACTTT.

V gene TRBV27 combines with J gene TRBJ2-7; TRBD2 is a possible D gene (5 bases). V was pared by 7 bases and J by 4 bases, with 23 bases between. This CDR3 spans 16 amino acids. Germline CDR1 MNHEY, CDR2 SMNVEV (reference sequence). CDR3 nucleotide sequence: TGTGCCAGCACCCCCACTAGGTCCACAGCAGTGTACGAGCAGTACTTC. Amino acid sequence: CASTPTRSTAVYEQYF.

The chain couples TRBV7-2 to TRBJ2-5; no clear D. V was trimmed by 1 base and J by 0 bases, leaving 9 bases between them. Germline V CDR1 and CDR2: SGHTA, FQGNSA. The CDR3 is 15 amino acids. The CDR3 loop is CASSLGGWYQETQYF. Here the CDR3 DNA reads TGTGCCAGCAGCTTAGGTGGCTGGTACCAAGAGACCCAGTACTTC. Full variable domain (rest looked up from reference TRBV7-2 and TRBJ2-5): GAGVSQSPSNKVTEKGKDVELRCDPISGHTALYWYRQSLGQGLEFLIYFQGNSAPDKSGLPSDRFSAERTGGSVSTLTIQRTQQEDSAVYLCASSLGGWYQETQYFGPGTRLLVL.

About this clone: One end of the junction varies from germline; a read error may be responsible. This sequence joins TRBV4-1 and TRBJ1-3, with D perhaps matching TRBD1 (6 bases). The CDR3 runs 20 residues. Germline V gives CDR1 MGHRA, CDR2 YSYEKL. CDR3 nucleotides: TGCGCCAGCAGCCAAGATGGGGGGCTTCTTAGGGGGGGTGCTGGAAGCACCATATATTTT. Translating gives CASSQDGGLLRGGAGSTIYF.

In this sample, this clone turned up once. The chain recombines TRBV7-9 with TRBJ2-7; unclear D gene. This CDR3 region has 13 residues. The V end was cut by 1 base, the J end by 3 bases, with 7 bases between. In germline, CDR1 is SEHNR, CDR2 FQNEAQ (reference sequence). The chain's CDR3 is CASSLVPDYEQYF. For the CDR3, the DNA is TGTGCCAGCAGCTTAGTACCAGACTACGAGCAGTACTTC. The full variable domain, in which reference TRBV7-9 and TRBJ2-7 provide the parts outside the CDR3, is DTGVSQNPRHKITKRGQNVTFRCDPISEHNRLYWYRQTLGQGPEFLTYFQNEAQLEKSRLLSDRFSAERPKGSFSTLEIQRTEQGDSAMYLCASSLVPDYEQYFGPGTRLTVT.

The V call is TRBV6-6, the J call TRBJ2-2, with a tentative D call TRBD1 (6 bases). Germline V gene sequence: CDR1 MNHNY, CDR2 SVGAGI (reference sequence). The CDR3 runs to 15 residues. V was clipped by 1 base and J by 6 bases, with 12 bases between them. CDR3 coding DNA: TGTGCCAGCAGTTACTTCGCAGGGGATTCCGGGGAGCTGTTTTTT. It encodes CASSYFAGDSGELFF.

V and J are TRBV29-1 and TRBJ2-5; 10 nucleotides align to TRBD1. Per germline, CDR1 SQVTM and CDR2 ANQGSEA. J was trimmed by 5 bases and V by 4 bases; bases with no gene match: 13. CDR3 length equals 16 residues. DNA for the CDR3: TGCAGCGTTGGGGGGACAGGGGTTGATAGTAAGGAGACCCAGTACTTC. Translating gives CSVGGTGVDSKETQYF.

The chain uses TRBV10-3 and TRBJ1-6; 7 bases match TRBD1. This CDR3 spans 14 amino acids. Unmatched junction bases numbered 11, after V lost 11 bases and J lost 7 bases. The germline V gene encodes CDR1 ENHRY and CDR2 SYGVKD. CDR3 sequence reads: CAVTGTAKNSPLHF. CDR3 in DNA: TGTGCCGTAACCGGGACAGCGAAGAATTCACCCCTCCACTTT.